A selection of T cell receptor beta chains follows, all from one sample in a study of identical twins. TCRdb passed the 5' RACE reads through MiXCR, listing each CDR3 protein once. Among around 220,000 distinct CDR3 sequences listed, roughly a tenth were seen once. The material sequenced was memory T cells sorted from blood. The receptors were sampled from a man aged 45-65 years in good health. Each CDR3 is given with its conserved first and last residue. The order of the fields is V gene, D gene, CDR3 length, clone size, J gene, CDR3 DNA, CDR3 protein. D genes are given only for firm matches. Some rows mark clone size as missing; the rest say once, few, many or name a class of expanded clone.

V gene: TRBV9; D gene: NA; CDR3 length: 13; clone size: few; J gene: TRBJ1-3; CDR3 DNA: TGTGCCAGCAGCGTAGGTTCTGGAAACACCATATATTTT; CDR3 protein: CASSVGSGNTIYF
V gene: TRBV29-1; D gene: NA; CDR3 length: 12; clone size: NA; J gene: TRBJ2-1; CDR3 DNA: TGCAGCGTGTGGGCAGTTACAAATGAGCAGTTCTTC; CDR3 protein: CSVWAVTNEQFF
V gene: TRBV11-2; D gene: NA; CDR3 length: 18; clone size: many; J gene: TRBJ2-3; CDR3 DNA: TGTGCCAGCAGCTTAGACCAGATCAGGGACTTCTGGACAGATACGCAGTATTTT; CDR3 protein: CASSLDQIRDFWTDTQYF
V gene: TRBV6-1; D gene: TRBD1; CDR3 length: 16; clone size: many; J gene: TRBJ2-7; CDR3 DNA: TGTGCCAGCAGTACCTCAACCGGGACAGTACTCTACGAGCAGTACTTC; CDR3 protein: CASSTSTGTVLYEQYF
V gene: TRBV7-2; D gene: TRBD2; CDR3 length: 13; clone size: NA; J gene: TRBJ2-7; CDR3 DNA: TGTGCCAGCAGCTTAGTGGGAGGGAGCGAGCAGTACTTC; CDR3 protein: CASSLVGGSEQYF
V gene: TRBV24-1; D gene: NA; CDR3 length: 15; clone size: NA; J gene: TRBJ2-1; CDR3 DNA: TGTGCCACCAGTGATAGCGGAAAGAACTACAATGAGCAGTTCTTC; CDR3 protein: CATSDSGKNYNEQFF
V gene: TRBV27; D gene: TRBD2; CDR3 length: 16; clone size: few; J gene: TRBJ2-1; CDR3 DNA: TGTGCCAGCAGTTTAATTGGGGGGGATTTTGGAAATGAGCAGTTCTTC; CDR3 protein: CASSLIGGDFGNEQFF
V gene: TRBV7-3; D gene: TRBD1; CDR3 length: 12; clone size: NA; J gene: TRBJ2-7; CDR3 DNA: TGTGCCAGCAGCCTGGACAGGGGGGAGAAGTACTTC; CDR3 protein: CASSLDRGEKYF
V gene: TRBV6-2/TRBV6-3; D gene: TRBD1; CDR3 length: 14; clone size: many; J gene: TRBJ1-6; CDR3 DNA: TGTGCCAGCAGACAGGGGATAGTAAATTCACCCCTCCACTTT; CDR3 protein: CASRQGIVNSPLHF
V gene: TRBV6-1; D gene: NA; CDR3 length: 12; clone size: NA; J gene: TRBJ1-2; CDR3 DNA: TGTGCCAGCAGTGGTGCGGGCTATGGCTACACCTTC; CDR3 protein: CASSGAGYGYTF
V gene: TRBV29-1; D gene: TRBD2; CDR3 length: 12; clone size: few; J gene: TRBJ2-7; CDR3 DNA: TGCAGCGTAACTAGCGGGGGCTACGAGCAGTACTTC; CDR3 protein: CSVTSGGYEQYF
V gene: TRBV6-5; D gene: NA; CDR3 length: 14; clone size: many; J gene: TRBJ2-5; CDR3 DNA: TGTGCCAGCAGTTCGCGGCAGGCCTGGGAGACCCAGTACTTC; CDR3 protein: CASSSRQAWETQYF
V gene: TRBV20-1; D gene: NA; CDR3 length: 13; clone size: few; J gene: TRBJ1-1; CDR3 DNA: TGCAGTGCTAGAGAAGGGGGAGTCACTGAAGCTTTCTTT; CDR3 protein: CSAREGGVTEAFF
V gene: TRBV7-2; D gene: NA; CDR3 length: 11; clone size: few; J gene: TRBJ1-2; CDR3 DNA: TGTGCCAGCAGCCTTCTTGGTGGCTACACCTTC; CDR3 protein: CASSLLGGYTF
V gene: TRBV7-8; D gene: NA; CDR3 length: 15; clone size: NA; J gene: TRBJ2-7; CDR3 DNA: TGTGCCAGCAGCTCCACACAGGGTTACCCCTACGAGCAGTACTTC; CDR3 protein: CASSSTQGYPYEQYF
V gene: TRBV24-1; D gene: TRBD2; CDR3 length: 14; clone size: few; J gene: TRBJ2-3; CDR3 DNA: TGTGCCACCAGTGGGACTAGCGGGACAGATACGCAGTATTTT; CDR3 protein: CATSGTSGTDTQYF
V gene: TRBV5-1; D gene: TRBD2; CDR3 length: 16; clone size: NA; J gene: TRBJ2-1; CDR3 DNA: TGCGCCAGCAGCTCTAAGACTAGCGGAACCTACAATGAGCAGTTCTTC; CDR3 protein: CASSSKTSGTYNEQFF
V gene: TRBV9; D gene: NA; CDR3 length: 13; clone size: many; J gene: TRBJ1-1; CDR3 DNA: TGTGCCAGCAGCGTGGGGGGCTACACTGAAGCTTTCTTT; CDR3 protein: CASSVGGYTEAFF
V gene: TRBV20-1; D gene: TRBD1; CDR3 length: 16; clone size: few; J gene: TRBJ1-2; CDR3 DNA: TGCAGTGCCTCCGGGACAGGGGTCGATTTTAGGTATGGCTACACCTTC; CDR3 protein: CSASGTGVDFRYGYTF
V gene: TRBV27; D gene: TRBD2; CDR3 length: 15; clone size: many; J gene: TRBJ2-5; CDR3 DNA: TGTGCCAGCAGTTTGTCTGGGACTAGCGGAGTGACCCAGTACTTC; CDR3 protein: CASSLSGTSGVTQYF
V gene: TRBV27; D gene: NA; CDR3 length: 16; clone size: few; J gene: TRBJ1-6; CDR3 DNA: TGTGCCAGCAGTTTGACCGGGGGGACCTATAATTCACCCCTCCACTTT; CDR3 protein: CASSLTGGTYNSPLHF
V gene: TRBV5-1; D gene: NA; CDR3 length: 14; clone size: few; J gene: TRBJ1-2; CDR3 DNA: TGCGCCAGCAGCTTGGATTGGGGGGCAGGGGGCTACACCTTC; CDR3 protein: CASSLDWGAGGYTF
V gene: TRBV5-1; D gene: NA; CDR3 length: 14; clone size: many; J gene: TRBJ2-7; CDR3 DNA: TGCGCCAGCGGGTCCGGCGAGACCCTGGGGGAGCAGTACTTC; CDR3 protein: CASGSGETLGEQYF
V gene: TRBV9; D gene: TRBD2; CDR3 length: 19; clone size: NA; J gene: TRBJ2-3; CDR3 DNA: TGTGCCAGCAGCGTGAGAGACTTGGTAGCGGGGGGTCGCACAGATACGCAGTATTTT; CDR3 protein: CASSVRDLVAGGRTDTQYF
V gene: TRBV20-1; D gene: NA; CDR3 length: 13; clone size: few; J gene: TRBJ2-1; CDR3 DNA: TGCAGTGCTAGCGGCCGCTCCTACAATGAGCAGTTCTTC; CDR3 protein: CSASGRSYNEQFF
V gene: TRBV11-2; D gene: NA; CDR3 length: 18; clone size: many; J gene: TRBJ2-2; CDR3 DNA: TGTGCCAGCAGCTCGATGTCCAGTTGGGGGGTTTTAATCGGGGAGCTGTTTTTT; CDR3 protein: CASSSMSSWGVLIGELFF
V gene: TRBV14; D gene: NA; CDR3 length: 14; clone size: few; J gene: TRBJ1-4; CDR3 DNA: TGTGCCAGCAGCCAGCAGGGGAGGGGAGAAAAACTGTTTTTT; CDR3 protein: CASSQQGRGEKLFF
V gene: TRBV28; D gene: NA; CDR3 length: 12; clone size: many; J gene: TRBJ2-7; CDR3 DNA: TGTGCCAGCAGTCCCCTCCCTGGCGAGCAGTACTTC; CDR3 protein: CASSPLPGEQYF
V gene: TRBV10-3; D gene: NA; CDR3 length: 15; clone size: many; J gene: TRBJ2-5; CDR3 DNA: TGTGCCATCAGTGAGGCACTACTAGACCAAGAGACCCAGTACTTC; CDR3 protein: CAISEALLDQETQYF
V gene: TRBV12-3/TRBV12-4; D gene: NA; CDR3 length: 11; clone size: NA; J gene: TRBJ1-4; CDR3 DNA: TGTGCCAGCAGTTTGAACAGTGAACTGTTTTTT; CDR3 protein: CASSLNSELFF
V gene: TRBV18; D gene: NA; CDR3 length: 16; clone size: few; J gene: TRBJ2-5; CDR3 DNA: TGTGCCAGCTCACCACCGATGGCAGGGTCGCAAGAGACCCAGTACTTC; CDR3 protein: CASSPPMAGSQETQYF
V gene: TRBV4-3; D gene: NA; CDR3 length: 15; clone size: NA; J gene: TRBJ1-2; CDR3 DNA: TGCGCCAGCAGCCAATCCGGGGGCGGGGCCTGGGGCTACACCTTC; CDR3 protein: CASSQSGGGAWGYTF
V gene: TRBV6-5; D gene: NA; CDR3 length: 16; clone size: many; J gene: TRBJ1-3; CDR3 DNA: TGTGCCAGCAGTTCCACCGCAGCAGTGGCTGGAAACACCATATATTTT; CDR3 protein: CASSSTAAVAGNTIYF
V gene: TRBV4-3; D gene: NA; CDR3 length: 14; clone size: few; J gene: TRBJ1-4; CDR3 DNA: TGCGCCAGCAGCCGCAACCCGGGGCCAGAAAAACTGTTTTTT; CDR3 protein: CASSRNPGPEKLFF
V gene: TRBV18; D gene: TRBD1; CDR3 length: 13; clone size: many; J gene: TRBJ2-5; CDR3 DNA: TGTGCCAGCCTCCGGGACAGACAAGAGACCCAGTACTTC; CDR3 protein: CASLRDRQETQYF
V gene: TRBV2; D gene: TRBD1; CDR3 length: 13; clone size: NA; J gene: TRBJ1-2; CDR3 DNA: TGTGCCAGCGGCCGGGACAGGGATGCTGGCTACACCTTC; CDR3 protein: CASGRDRDAGYTF
V gene: TRBV29-1; D gene: NA; CDR3 length: 12; clone size: NA; J gene: TRBJ1-2; CDR3 DNA: TGCAGCGTAAAGCGGGGAGAGGTTGGCTACACCTTC; CDR3 protein: CSVKRGEVGYTF
V gene: TRBV5-1; D gene: TRBD1; CDR3 length: 18; clone size: many; J gene: TRBJ2-3; CDR3 DNA: TGCGCCAGCAGGCCGTACTCCGGGACAGCAACTAGCACAGATACGCAGTATTTT; CDR3 protein: CASRPYSGTATSTDTQYF
V gene: TRBV20-1; D gene: NA; CDR3 length: 16; clone size: NA; J gene: TRBJ2-3; CDR3 DNA: TGCAGTGCTAGTCAGCCCTTTCGGGCTGGCACAGATACGCAGTATTTT; CDR3 protein: CSASQPFRAGTDTQYF
V gene: TRBV3-1; D gene: TRBD2; CDR3 length: 15; clone size: medium-sized; J gene: TRBJ2-3; CDR3 DNA: TGTGCCAGCAGTTCAAGCGGGGCGGCGGGAGATACGCAGTATTTT; CDR3 protein: CASSSSGAAGDTQYF
V gene: TRBV27; D gene: NA; CDR3 length: 17; clone size: NA; J gene: TRBJ2-3; CDR3 DNA: TGTGCCAGCAGTTTATCCGTCGCGGGGGCCTACACAGATACGCAGTATTTT; CDR3 protein: CASSLSVAGAYTDTQYF
V gene: TRBV27; D gene: NA; CDR3 length: 14; clone size: NA; J gene: TRBJ1-1; CDR3 DNA: TGTGCCAGCAGTTTATCACCGTGGGGATCCCTAGCTTTCTTT; CDR3 protein: CASSLSPWGSLAFF